This T cell receptor (beta chain) was sequenced during a study of shared clonotypes between healthy human individuals. The study's findings and limits: It was expected that sequencing depth would affect clonotype sharing among donors. In general, naive subsets displayed greater estimated richness than memory subsets did. Non-shared clonotypes displayed generation probabilities falling below those of clonotypes present in all four donors.

Each sample came from a Caucasian adult donor living in Nashville, Tennessee. On this clone: Its antigen is not identified.

This table comes from immunoSEQ multiplex PCR, and its TCRdb copy is limited to in-frame clones, with some not included. Of hundreds of thousands of clones in the sample, about 78% were seen once. The sequence was obtained from a woman aged 25-40 years in good health. The specimen was memory CD4+ T cells sorted from blood. Stated subset: CD45RA-negative fraction.

CDR3 residues: CVRSEVTRDRSLTQYF. The CDR3 coding sequence is TGTGTCAGAAGCGAAGTGACCCGGGACAGGTCATTGACCCAGTACTTC. V gene TRBV7-5 combines with J gene TRBJ2-5; the table assigns TRBD1, which was not confirmed against the DNA. TRBV7-5 is given as a pseudogene. The CDR3 runs 16 residues.